The TCR beta chain under discussion was sequenced for a study of metastatic and nonmetastatic thyroid tumors. General study points: Within blood and tumor, benign nodules reportedly had significantly lower TCR beta diversity than malignant thyroid tumors did.

All patients were untreated before thyroid surgery. CDR3 size: 13 residues. V was trimmed by 11 bases and J by 4 bases, leaving 17 bases between them. Germline CDR1 MNHNS, CDR2 SASEGT. MiXCR reprocessed the PCR reads for TCRdb. The sample has tens of thousands of clones; roughly 26% are singletons. The sample holds a few counts of this clone. Its cognate antigen is unknown. The clonotype originates from a female donor with papillary thyroid cancer or a benign thyroid nodule (not recorded which). Some clones in this sample may be carry-over from other donors' samples. The sample consisted of tumor tissue. The chain joins TRBV6-1 to TRBJ1-2, with D possibly TRBD1 on 5 matching bases. In nucleotides, the CDR3 is TGTGCCGGCCGGGGGAGGGCGAGCTATGGCTACACCTTC. Amino acids: CAGRGRASYGYTF.